This T cell receptor (beta chain) stems from a study of blood T cells in healthy people across ages. This clonotype turned up a few times. Next came a second PCR, run for about 7 to 12 cycles, which used a sample-barcoded 5' primer along with a J-beta primer mix. TCRdb re-called the 5' RACE reads with MiXCR, one entry per CDR3 protein. Found here are 1 million or so distinct CDR3 sequences, under 45% of them singletons; the top ten hold 18%. The CDR3 spans 15 residues. The ends lost 3 bases at V and 2 bases at J; junction bases unmatched: 7. Germline V CDR1 and CDR2: SGHRS, YFSETQ. This receptor was taken from a woman aged 60-75 years in good health. The specimen sequenced was blood. V and J are TRBV5-1 and TRBJ2-5; 7 bases line up with TRBD1. The CDR3 protein is CASSSTPGQQETQYF. DNA for the CDR3: TGCGCCAGCAGCTCTACTCCGGGACAGCAAGAGACCCAGTACTTC.